These 14 T cell receptor beta chains originate from one sample sequenced in a study of shared clonotypes between healthy human individuals. Produced via immunoSEQ multiplex PCR; TCRdb's table is partial and in-frame only. This table has some 2,100,000 clones, approximately 94% appearing once. Input material: naive CD4+ T cells sorted from blood. Subset indicated: CD45RA+ positively selected. These receptors originate from a man aged 18 to 35 in good health.

V gene TRBV7-3 combines with J gene TRBJ1-6; TRBD1 matches at 7 bases. The J segment lost 9 bases and the V segment lost 3 bases, leaving 5 bases of the junction unmatched. Germline CDR1 and CDR2: SGHTA and FQGTGA. The CDR3 runs to 14 residues. This chain's CDR3 is CASSLDRKGSPLHF. CDR3 nucleotide sequence: TGTGCCAGCAGCTTGGACAGGAAGGGTTCACCCCTCCACTTT.

V and J are TRBV6-6 and TRBJ2-5, with no clear D. Trimming left V 3 bases short and J 5 bases short, with 7 bases between. From germline, CDR1 is MNHNY and CDR2 SVGAGI (reference sequence). The CDR3 spans 12 residues. CDR3 residues: CASSYQTETQYF. The CDR3 DNA is TGTGCCAGCAGTTATCAGACGGAGACCCAGTACTTC.

The V gene is TRBV28, the J gene TRBJ1-1; tentatively, D is TRBD1 (6 bases). V lost 6 bases and J 1 base, leaving 21 bases between the germline ends. Germline assignment: CDR1 MDHEN and CDR2 SYDVKM. CDR3 length equals 17 residues. The CDR3 is CASRAQPGTKGNTEAFF. The CDR3 DNA is TGTGCCAGCAGAGCCCAACCCGGGACAAAGGGGAACACTGAAGCTTTCTTT.

The rearrangement joins TRBV6-1 to TRBJ1-4; no definite D call. Germline V gene data show CDR1 as MNHNS and CDR2 as SASEGT. This CDR3 has 14 amino acids. The germline V and J ends were trimmed by 2 bases and 10 bases, with 14 bases remaining between them. DNA for the CDR3: TGTGCCAGCAGTGAACCAGGACTTACCGGAAAACTGTTTTTT. It encodes CASSEPGLTGKLFF.

The chain carries TRBV6-5 and TRBJ1-4, with a possible D match to TRBD1 (5 bases). V lost 6 bases, J lost 7 bases, and 15 bases lay in between. There are 14 residues in the CDR3. Germline CDR1 is MNHEY and CDR2 is SVGAGI. The CDR3 DNA follows: TGTGCCAGCAGAGCCCATCCTGGGGGTGAAAAACTGTTTTTT. Its protein is CASRAHPGGEKLFF.

The V gene is TRBV14, the J gene TRBJ2-7, with TRBD1 matching over 11 bases. Germline trimming cut 4 bases from V and 2 bases from J; bases unmatched to any gene: 4. Germline V lookup: CDR1 SGHDN, CDR2 FVKESK. CDR3 length equals 15 residues. The DNA for the CDR3 is TGTGCCAGCAGCCTAGGACAGGGGGCCACCTACGAGCAGTACTTC. It codes for CASSLGQGATYEQYF.

This clone showed up just a few times. The gene calls are TRBV5-4 and TRBJ1-1, with TRBD1 matching 7 bases. Unmatched junction bases numbered 9, after V lost 4 bases and J lost 0 bases. The CDR3 totals 16 residues. CDR1 and CDR2 from the germline V gene are SGHNT and YYREEE (reference sequence). CDR3 DNA sequence: TGTGCCAGCAGCCGTGGACAGGCAAACATGAACACTGAAGCTTTCTTT. This encodes CASSRGQANMNTEAFF.

The rearrangement links TRBV27 to TRBJ1-1, with no clear D. The CDR3 sequence is 14 residues long. Germline CDR1 and CDR2: MNHEY and SMNVEV (reference sequence). The germline V and J ends were trimmed by 6 bases and 2 bases, with 13 bases remaining between them. The CDR3 DNA reads as TGTGCCAGCAGACCCCTGGCCACTAACACTGAAGCTTTCTTT. Translation: CASRPLATNTEAFF.

Concerning this clone: The junction departs from germline at one end; a sequencing error may be responsible. The chain is built from TRBV7-8 and TRBJ2-7, with D possibly being TRBD1 or TRBD2 (5 bases each). CDR1 and CDR2 from the germline V gene are SGHVS and FQNEAQ. The CDR3 is 13 residues long. The CDR3 region is CASSLGPGTGAFF. CDR3 bases: TGTGCCAGCAGCTTAGGTCCGGGGACGGGCGCTTTCTTC.

This clone has only one observation. The chain couples TRBV19 to TRBJ1-2; D remains ambiguous. V lost 7 bases to trimming and J lost 3 bases, with 18 bases between them. CDR1 is LNHDA, CDR2 SQIVND, per germline (reference sequence). The length of the CDR3 is 15 residues. The CDR3 coding sequence is TGTGCCAGTATCACCCGGGGAGGAGGTTACTATGGCTACACCTTC. Translating it yields CASITRGGGYYGYTF.

In the case of this clone: The same CDR3 also results from other DNA sequences found in this sample. This chain links TRBV5-4 with TRBJ2-7; 11 bases line up with TRBD1. Germline trimming cut 4 bases from V and 2 bases from J; bases unmatched to any gene: 2. The V gene's germline CDR1 is SGHNT and CDR2 YYREEE (reference sequence). CDR3 length equals 14 residues. CDR3 in amino acids: CASSKDRGPYEQYF. The CDR3 DNA follows: TGTGCCAGCAGCAAGGACAGGGGGCCCTACGAGCAGTACTTC.

Turning to this clone: The identical CDR3 is also encoded by other nucleotide sequences in the sample. V is TRBV28 and J is TRBJ1-2, with D perhaps TRBD1 (6 bases). This CDR3 is 13 amino acids long. The V and J ends lost 4 bases and 4 bases respectively, with 10 bases between them. CDR1 and CDR2 from the germline V gene are MDHEN and SYDVKM. CDR3 nucleotides: TGTGCCAGCAGTTCACAGGGATTCTATGGCTACACCTTC. This gives the protein CASSSQGFYGYTF.

CDR3 loop: CAISDPAVYGYTF. CDR3 DNA sequence: TGTGCCATCAGCGACCCGGCCGTCTATGGCTACACCTTC. This sequence joins TRBV10-3 and TRBJ1-2; D is undetermined. Trimming shortened V by 6 bases and J by 4 bases, and 12 bases separated the two germline ends. This CDR3 spans 13 amino acids. Germline CDR1 and CDR2: ENHRY and SYGVKD.

The rearrangement uses TRBV5-1 and TRBJ1-4, with 9 bases lining up with TRBD1. Trimming at V came to 4 bases and at J to 3 bases, leaving 13 bases not matched to a gene. The CDR3 has 18 amino acids. CDR1 is SGHRS, CDR2 YFSETQ, per germline. Here the CDR3 reads CASSPPGTGISANEKLFF. The DNA of the CDR3 is TGCGCCAGCAGCCCCCCCGGGACAGGGATCTCAGCTAATGAAAAACTGTTTTTT.